This T cell receptor (beta chain) derives from a study of cytomegalovirus exposure and HLA in healthy donors. Overall study: Early on, a data release was issued that held roughly 84 million unique TCRs from HLA-typed donors. Study results and caveats: For cytomegalovirus status, the classifier reportedly gave diagnoses with high specificity and sensitivity. In an earlier analysis, about 87% or about 30%: the productive usage of most TCR beta V segments. Most TCR sequences were seen very rarely across donors, but some public TCRs occurred in many.

The CDR3 contains 16 residues. V was pared by 7 bases and J by 1 base, with 17 bases between. Germline V gene lookup returns CDR1 SGHRS and CDR2 YFSETQ. With regard to this clone: The antigen is unknown.

The PCR was carried out with 60 Vbeta primers and 13 Jbeta primers. Profiling relied on immunoSEQ multiplex PCR, and the TCRdb table lists in-frame clones only, not all of them. The repertoire has around 130,000 clones, more than 65% of them found once; the top ten carry 2.5% to 3%. The chain links TRBV5-1 to TRBJ2-2; D is possibly TRBD2 (5 bases). The sequencing input was PBMCs. The sequence was obtained from a woman aged 18-29 years in good health and CMV-seropositive. In DNA, the CDR3 is TGCGCCAGCTGTCCCCGGCTAGCCGAGAACACCGGGGAGCTGTTTTTT. Its translation: CASCPRLAENTGELFF.